The TCR beta chain under discussion was sequenced for a study of CXCR3-negative and CXCR3-positive naive CD8 T cells. As for the study in general: Cumulative TRB read yield was roughly 130 million, averaging about 1.5 +/- 0.3 million per library.

Study outcomes and limitations: Naive CXCR3-positive cells had TRB CDR3s more hydrophobic than those of CXCR3-negative naive cells.

On this clonotype: The antigen is undetermined.

UMI-tagged TRB cDNA libraries were built via 5' RACE. TCRdb reanalyzed the 5' RACE reads, giving one entry per CDR3 protein sequence and no DNA. The sample is made up of tens of thousands of distinct CDR3 sequences, and the top ten hold about 1.4% of it. This CDR3 spans 16 amino acids. CDR1 SGHDN and CDR2 FVKESK come from the germline V gene. The naive CD8+ gate required CD45RO-CCR7+CD27+CD95- phenotype. The sample consisted of naive CXCR3- CD8+ T cells from blood. Subset noted: CD45RO-CCR7+CD27+CD95- naive CD8+ T cells lacking CXCR3 (TNR3-). The sequence was collected from a human donor in good health. Some clones in this sample may be carry-over from other donors' samples. The chain links TRBV14 to TRBJ2-1; there is no DNA to check the TCRdb D call of TRBD1. The CDR3 sequence is CASSQVIQGTPYEQFF. Full variable domain (rest looked up from reference TRBV14 and TRBJ2-1): EAGVTQFPSHSVIEKGQTVTLRCDPISGHDNLYWYRRVMGKEIKFLLHFVKESKQDESGMPNNRFLAERTGGTYSTLKVQPAELEDSGVYFCASSQVIQGTPYEQFFGPGTRLTVL.